This T cell receptor beta chain was documented in a study of blood T cell repertoires in COVID-19. Overall study context: Spain, Italy and the United States supplied samples that represented acute and convalescent COVID-19. The analysed material was cDNA or gDNA that came from T cells, B-cell-depleted T cells, or PBMCs.

Original methodology: Quantification of nucleated cells was approximated via reference gene primer amplification. Profiled with immunoSEQ multiplex PCR; TCRdb holds only in-frame clones, not every one. The DNA gave D and trimming, while V, J and clone size come from that table. The data contain 98,000 or so clones, 82% of them singletons. With respect to this clone: The junction and the germline gene differ at one end; a read error may be behind it.

The TCR originated in a man aged 55 to 70 with acute or convalescent COVID-19. Source material: peripheral blood.

CDR3 loop: CASSLGQGANEKLFF. The CDR3 nucleotides are TGTGCTAGCAGCTTAGGACAGGGAGCTAATGAAAAACTGTTTTTT. The chain joins TRBV7-7 to TRBJ1-4; 8 nucleotides align to TRBD1. The CDR3 sequence is 15 residues long. Germline V gene lookup returns CDR1 SSHAT and CDR2 FNYEAQ (reference sequence).